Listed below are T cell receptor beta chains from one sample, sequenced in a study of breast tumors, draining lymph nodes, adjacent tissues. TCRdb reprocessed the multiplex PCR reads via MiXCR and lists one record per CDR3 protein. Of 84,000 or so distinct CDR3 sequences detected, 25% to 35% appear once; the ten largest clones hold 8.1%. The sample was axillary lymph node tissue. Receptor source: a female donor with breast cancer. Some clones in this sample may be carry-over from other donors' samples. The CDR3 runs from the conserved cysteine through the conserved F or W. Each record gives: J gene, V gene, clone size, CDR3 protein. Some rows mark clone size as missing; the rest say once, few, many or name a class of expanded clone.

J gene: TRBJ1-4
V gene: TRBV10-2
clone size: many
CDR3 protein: CASTAGTDEKLFF

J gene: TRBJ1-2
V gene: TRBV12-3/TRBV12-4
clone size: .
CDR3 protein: CASSTPGQAYGYTF

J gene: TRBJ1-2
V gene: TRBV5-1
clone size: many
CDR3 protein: CASSDPVSYGYTF

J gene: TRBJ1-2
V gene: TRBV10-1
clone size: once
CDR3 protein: CASSGNRGCRLPF

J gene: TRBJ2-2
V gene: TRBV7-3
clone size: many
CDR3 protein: CASSFGTGGSGELFF

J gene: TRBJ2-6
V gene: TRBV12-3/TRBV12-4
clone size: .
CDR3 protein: CASSFAAGSYSGANALTF

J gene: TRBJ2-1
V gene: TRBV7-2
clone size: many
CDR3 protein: CASSQRWFSSGYNEQFF

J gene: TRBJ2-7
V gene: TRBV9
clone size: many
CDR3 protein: CASSDRRDPESYEQYF

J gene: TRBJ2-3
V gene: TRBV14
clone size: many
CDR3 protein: CASSQGTTSTDTQYF

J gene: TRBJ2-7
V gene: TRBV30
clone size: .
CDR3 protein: CAWSPGLYYEQYF

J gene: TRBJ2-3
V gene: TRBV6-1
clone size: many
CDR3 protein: CASALGGFADTQYF

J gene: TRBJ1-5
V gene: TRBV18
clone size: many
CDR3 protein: CASSPPGYQPQHF

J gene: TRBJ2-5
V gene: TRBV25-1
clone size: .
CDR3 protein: CASSPTLGGIQETQYF

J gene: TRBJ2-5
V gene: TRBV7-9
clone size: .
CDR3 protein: CASSYGRGRRETQYF

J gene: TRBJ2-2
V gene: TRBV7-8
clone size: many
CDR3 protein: CASSLALPGQADTGELFF

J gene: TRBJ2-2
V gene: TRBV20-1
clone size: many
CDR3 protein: CSARAPPGQGESGELFF

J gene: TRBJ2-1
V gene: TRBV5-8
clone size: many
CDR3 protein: CASSPGLTVDEQFF

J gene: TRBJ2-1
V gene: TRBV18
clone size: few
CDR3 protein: CASSPFAIVGGSYNEQFF

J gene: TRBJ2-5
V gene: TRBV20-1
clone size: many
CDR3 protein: CSVTSGQETQYF

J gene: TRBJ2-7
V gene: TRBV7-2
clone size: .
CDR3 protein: CASSQLAGDEQYF

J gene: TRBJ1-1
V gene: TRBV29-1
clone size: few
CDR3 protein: CSANRGSGAEAFF

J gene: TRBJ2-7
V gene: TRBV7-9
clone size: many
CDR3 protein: CASSPEKFLAGVYEQYF

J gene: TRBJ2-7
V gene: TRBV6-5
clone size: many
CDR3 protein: CASSYSGYRVHEQYF

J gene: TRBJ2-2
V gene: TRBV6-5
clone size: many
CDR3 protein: CASSYKRGTGELFF

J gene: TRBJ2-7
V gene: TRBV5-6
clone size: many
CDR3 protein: CASSLAGTGKSYEQYF

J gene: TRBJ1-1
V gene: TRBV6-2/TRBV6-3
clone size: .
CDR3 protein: CASSYEGVEAFF

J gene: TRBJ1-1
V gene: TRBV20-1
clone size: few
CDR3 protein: CSARDYAGQSHEAFF

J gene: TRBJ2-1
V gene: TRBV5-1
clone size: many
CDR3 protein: CASSLEGGTYNEQFF

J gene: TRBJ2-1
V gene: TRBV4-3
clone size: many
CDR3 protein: CASSQKTGTSVNEQFF

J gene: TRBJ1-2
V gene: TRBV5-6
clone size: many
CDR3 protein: CASSLWGPGARGYTF

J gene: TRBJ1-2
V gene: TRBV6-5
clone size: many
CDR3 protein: CASSYSQGYYGYTF

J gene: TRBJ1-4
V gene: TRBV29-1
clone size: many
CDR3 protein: CSAETSVRKLFF

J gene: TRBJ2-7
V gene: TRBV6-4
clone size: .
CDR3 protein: CAGSETDPYEQYF

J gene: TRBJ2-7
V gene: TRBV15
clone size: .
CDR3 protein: CATSNSPGLAGGYEQYF

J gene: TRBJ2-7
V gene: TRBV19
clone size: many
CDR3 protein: CASSLGTGGERWAYEQYF

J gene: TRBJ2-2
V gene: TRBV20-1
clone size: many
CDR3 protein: CSARDRRTGNTGELFF

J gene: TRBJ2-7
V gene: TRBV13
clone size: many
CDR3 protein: CASSSHQAPEQYF

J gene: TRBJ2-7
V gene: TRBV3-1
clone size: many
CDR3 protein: CASSQGLASGQYF

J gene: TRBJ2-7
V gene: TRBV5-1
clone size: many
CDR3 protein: CASSLRVQSEAYEQYF

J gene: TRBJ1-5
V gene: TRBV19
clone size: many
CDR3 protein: CASSEGGGNQPQHF

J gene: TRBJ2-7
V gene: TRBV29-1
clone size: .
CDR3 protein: CSAGQGLNEQYF

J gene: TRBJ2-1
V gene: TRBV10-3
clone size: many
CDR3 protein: CAISESVDEQFF

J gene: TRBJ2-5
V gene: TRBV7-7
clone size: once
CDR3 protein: CASSSMTGGQETQYF

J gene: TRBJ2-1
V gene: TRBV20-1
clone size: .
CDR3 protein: CSASPGLANEQFF

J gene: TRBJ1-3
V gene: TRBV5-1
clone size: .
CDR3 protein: CASSFGLQSGNTIYF

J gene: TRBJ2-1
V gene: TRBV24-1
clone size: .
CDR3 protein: CATSDLRVASNGAYSEQLF

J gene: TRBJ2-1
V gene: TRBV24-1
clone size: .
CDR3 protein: CATSGLSGANEQFF

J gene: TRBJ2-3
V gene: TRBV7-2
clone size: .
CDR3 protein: CAGTSGRSDTQYF

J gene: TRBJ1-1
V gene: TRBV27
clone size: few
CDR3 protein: CASSSRKGTGGNTEAFF

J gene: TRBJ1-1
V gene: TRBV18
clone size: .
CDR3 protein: CASSPPRTSSDPGGTEAFF

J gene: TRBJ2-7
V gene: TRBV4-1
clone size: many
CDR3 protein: CASSRVLAEYEQYF

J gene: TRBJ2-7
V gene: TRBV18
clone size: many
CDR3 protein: CASSFRDRDSYEQYF

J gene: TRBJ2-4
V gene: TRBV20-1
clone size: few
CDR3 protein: CSARGPSGRPGGIAKNIQYF

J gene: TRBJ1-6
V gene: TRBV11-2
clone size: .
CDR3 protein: CASSPRDRGISPLHF